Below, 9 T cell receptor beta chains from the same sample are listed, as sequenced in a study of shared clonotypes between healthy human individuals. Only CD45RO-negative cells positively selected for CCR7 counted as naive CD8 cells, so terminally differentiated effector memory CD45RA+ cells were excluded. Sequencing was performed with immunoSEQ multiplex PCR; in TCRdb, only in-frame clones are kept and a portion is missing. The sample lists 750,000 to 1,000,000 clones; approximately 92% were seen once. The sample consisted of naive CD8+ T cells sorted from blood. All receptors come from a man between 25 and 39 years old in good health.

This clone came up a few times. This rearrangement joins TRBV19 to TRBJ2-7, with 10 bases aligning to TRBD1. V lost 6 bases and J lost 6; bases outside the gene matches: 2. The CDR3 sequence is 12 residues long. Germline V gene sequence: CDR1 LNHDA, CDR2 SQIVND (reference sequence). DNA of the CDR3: TGTGCCAGTAGGGGACAGGGGCCCGAGCAGTACTTC. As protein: CASRGQGPEQYF.

CDR3 region: CASSPPGEKLFF. The DNA of the CDR3 is TGTGCCAGCAGCCCCCCAGGGGAAAAACTGTTTTTT. This chain joins TRBV11-2 and TRBJ1-4; possibly TRBD1 for D (5 bases). This CDR3 contains 12 residues. Per the germline V gene, CDR1 is SGHAT and CDR2 is FQNNGV. With 5 bases removed from V and 8 bases from J, the gap between germline ends came to 9 bases.

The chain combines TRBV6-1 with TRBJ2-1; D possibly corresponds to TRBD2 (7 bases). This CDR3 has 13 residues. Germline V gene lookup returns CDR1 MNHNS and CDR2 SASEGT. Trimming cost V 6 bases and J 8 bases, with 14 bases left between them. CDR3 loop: CASRITGGDEQFF. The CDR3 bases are TGTGCCAGCAGGATCACGGGGGGCGATGAGCAGTTCTTC.

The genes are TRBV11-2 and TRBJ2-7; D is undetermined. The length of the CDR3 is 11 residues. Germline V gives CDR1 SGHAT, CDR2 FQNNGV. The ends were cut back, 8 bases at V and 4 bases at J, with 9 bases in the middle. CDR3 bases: TGTGCCAGCGGCTCTCTTTACGAGCAGTACTTC. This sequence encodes CASGSLYEQYF. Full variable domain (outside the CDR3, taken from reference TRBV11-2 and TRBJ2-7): EAGVAQSPRYKIIEKRQSVAFWCNPISGHATLYWYQQILGQGPKLLIQFQNNGVVDDSQLPKDRFSAERLKGVDSTLKIQPAKLEDSAVYLCASGSLYEQYFGPGTRLTVT.

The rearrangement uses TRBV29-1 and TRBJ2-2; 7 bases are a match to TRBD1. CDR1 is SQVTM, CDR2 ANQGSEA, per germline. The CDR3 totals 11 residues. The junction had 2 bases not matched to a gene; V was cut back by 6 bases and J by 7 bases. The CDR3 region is CSVQGLGELFF. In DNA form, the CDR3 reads TGCAGCGTACAGGGGCTCGGGGAGCTGTTTTTT.

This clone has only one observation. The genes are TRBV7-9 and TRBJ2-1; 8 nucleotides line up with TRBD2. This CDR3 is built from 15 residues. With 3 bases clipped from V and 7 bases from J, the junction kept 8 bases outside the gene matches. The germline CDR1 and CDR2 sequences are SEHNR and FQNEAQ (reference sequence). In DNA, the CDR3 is TGTGCCAGCAGCTTCCAGCGGGAGATTTGGAATGAGCAGTTCTTC. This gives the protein CASSFQREIWNEQFF. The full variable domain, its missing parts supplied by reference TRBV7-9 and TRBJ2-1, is DTGVSQNPRHKITKRGQNVTFRCDPISEHNRLYWYRQTLGQGPEFLTYFQNEAQLEKSRLLSDRFSAERPKGSFSTLEIQRTEQGDSAMYLCASSFQREIWNEQFFGPGTRLTVL.

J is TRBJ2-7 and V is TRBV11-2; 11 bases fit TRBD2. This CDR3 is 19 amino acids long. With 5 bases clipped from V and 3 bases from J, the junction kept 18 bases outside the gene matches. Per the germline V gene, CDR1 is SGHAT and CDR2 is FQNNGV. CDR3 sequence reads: CASSGVAGGPSIDFYEQYF. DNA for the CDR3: TGTGCCAGCAGCGGGGTAGCGGGAGGGCCAAGCATCGACTTCTACGAGCAGTACTTC.

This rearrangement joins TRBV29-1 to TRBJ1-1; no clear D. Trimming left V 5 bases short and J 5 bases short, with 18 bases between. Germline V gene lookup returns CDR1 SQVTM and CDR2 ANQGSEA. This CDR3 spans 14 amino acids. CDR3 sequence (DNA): TGCAGCGTTAAAACCGGGAGCACGGGGACTGAAGCTTTCTTT. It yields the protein CSVKTGSTGTEAFF.

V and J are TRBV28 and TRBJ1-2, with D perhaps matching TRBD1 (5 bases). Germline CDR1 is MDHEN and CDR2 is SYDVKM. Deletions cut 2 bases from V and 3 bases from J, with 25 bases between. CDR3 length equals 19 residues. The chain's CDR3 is CASSLDRGRMSDGYYGYTF. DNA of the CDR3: TGTGCCAGCAGTTTAGATCGGGGGAGGATGTCGGACGGATACTATGGCTACACCTTC.